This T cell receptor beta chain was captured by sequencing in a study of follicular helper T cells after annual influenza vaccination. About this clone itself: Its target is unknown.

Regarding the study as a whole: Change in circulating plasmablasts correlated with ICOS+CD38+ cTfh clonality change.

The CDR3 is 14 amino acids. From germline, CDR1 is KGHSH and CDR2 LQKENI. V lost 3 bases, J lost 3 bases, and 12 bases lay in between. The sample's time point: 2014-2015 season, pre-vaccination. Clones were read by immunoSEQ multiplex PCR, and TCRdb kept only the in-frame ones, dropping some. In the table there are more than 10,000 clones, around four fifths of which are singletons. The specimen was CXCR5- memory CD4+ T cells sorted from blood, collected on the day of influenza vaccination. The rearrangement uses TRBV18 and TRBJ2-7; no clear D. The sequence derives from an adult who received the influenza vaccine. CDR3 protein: CASSPDMGIYEQYF. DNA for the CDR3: TGTGCCAGCTCACCTGACATGGGAATCTACGAGCAGTACTTC. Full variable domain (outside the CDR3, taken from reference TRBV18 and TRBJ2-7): NAGVMQNPRHLVRRRGQEARLRCSPMKGHSHVYWYRQLPEEGLKFMVYLQKENIIDESGMPKERFSAEFPKEGPSILRIQQVVRGDSAAYFCASSPDMGIYEQYFGPGTRLTVT.